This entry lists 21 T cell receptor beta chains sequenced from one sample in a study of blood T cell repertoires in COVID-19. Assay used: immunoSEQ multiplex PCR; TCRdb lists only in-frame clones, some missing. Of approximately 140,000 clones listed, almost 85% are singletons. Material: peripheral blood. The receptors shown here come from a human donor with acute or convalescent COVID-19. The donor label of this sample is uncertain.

CDR3 sequence (DNA): TGCGCCAGCAGCTTGGAAGGGGGGGCAGGAAACACCATATATTTT. Translating it yields CASSLEGGAGNTIYF. This chain joins TRBV5-1 and TRBJ1-3; TRBD1 might be the D (6 bases). V lost 0 bases to trimming and J lost 4 bases, with 11 bases between them. The germline CDR1 and CDR2 sequences are SGHRS and YFSETQ. The CDR3 loop spans 15 amino acids.

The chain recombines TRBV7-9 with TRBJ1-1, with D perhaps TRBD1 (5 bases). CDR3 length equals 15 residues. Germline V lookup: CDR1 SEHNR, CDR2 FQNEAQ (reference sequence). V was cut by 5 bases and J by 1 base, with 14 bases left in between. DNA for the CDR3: TGTGCCAGCAGCCCACTGGCAGGGCAGAACACTGAAGCTTTCTTT. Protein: CASSPLAGQNTEAFF.

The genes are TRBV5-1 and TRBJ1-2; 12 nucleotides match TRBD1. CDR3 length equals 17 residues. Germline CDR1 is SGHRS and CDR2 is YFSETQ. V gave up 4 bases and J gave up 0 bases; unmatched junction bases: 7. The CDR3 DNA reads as TGCGCCAGCAGCGGAGGGACAGGGGGCTTTTCTAACTATGGCTACACCTTC. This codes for CASSGGTGGFSNYGYTF.

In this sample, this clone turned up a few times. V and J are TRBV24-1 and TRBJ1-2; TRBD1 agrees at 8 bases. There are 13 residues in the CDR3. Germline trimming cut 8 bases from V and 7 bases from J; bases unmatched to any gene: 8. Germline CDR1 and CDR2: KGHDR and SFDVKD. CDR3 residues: CATTRWTGSGYTF. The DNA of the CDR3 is TGTGCCACCACCAGATGGACAGGGTCTGGCTACACCTTC.

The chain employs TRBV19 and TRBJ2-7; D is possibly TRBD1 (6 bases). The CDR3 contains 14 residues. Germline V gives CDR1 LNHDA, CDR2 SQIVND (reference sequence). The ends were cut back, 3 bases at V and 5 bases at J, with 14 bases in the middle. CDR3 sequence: CASSITQGKNEQYF. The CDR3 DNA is TGTGCCAGTAGTATTACACAGGGAAAAAACGAGCAGTACTTC.

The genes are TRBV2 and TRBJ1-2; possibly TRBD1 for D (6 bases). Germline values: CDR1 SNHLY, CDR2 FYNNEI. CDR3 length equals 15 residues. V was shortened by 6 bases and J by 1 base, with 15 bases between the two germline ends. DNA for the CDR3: TGTGCCAGCAGGAACACGGACAGATTTAACTATGGCTACACCTTC. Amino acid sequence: CASRNTDRFNYGYTF.

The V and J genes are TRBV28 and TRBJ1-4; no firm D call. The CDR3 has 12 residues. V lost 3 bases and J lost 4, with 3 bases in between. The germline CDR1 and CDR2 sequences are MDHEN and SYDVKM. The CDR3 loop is CASSFVNEKLFF. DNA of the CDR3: TGTGCCAGCAGTTTCGTTAATGAAAAACTGTTTTTT.

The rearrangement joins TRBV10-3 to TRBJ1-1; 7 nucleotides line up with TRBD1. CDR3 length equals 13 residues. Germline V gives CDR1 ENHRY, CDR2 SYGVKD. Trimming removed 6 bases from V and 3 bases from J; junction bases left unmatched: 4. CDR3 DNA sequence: TGTGCCATCAGGAACAGGGGAGACACTGAAGCTTTCTTT. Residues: CAIRNRGDTEAFF.

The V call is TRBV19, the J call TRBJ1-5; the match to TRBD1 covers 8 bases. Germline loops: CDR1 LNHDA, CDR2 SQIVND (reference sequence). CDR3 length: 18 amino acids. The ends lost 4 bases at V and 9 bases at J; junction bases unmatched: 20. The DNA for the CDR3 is TGTGCCAGTAGTAGTCGGGCAGACAGGGGCCCTATGACCGGGCCCCAGCATTTT. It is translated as CASSSRADRGPMTGPQHF.

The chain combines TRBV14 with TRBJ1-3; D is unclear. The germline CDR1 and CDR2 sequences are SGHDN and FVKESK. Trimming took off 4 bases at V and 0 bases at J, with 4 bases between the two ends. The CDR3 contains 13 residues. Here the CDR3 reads CASSRSSGNTIYF. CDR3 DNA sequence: TGTGCCAGCAGCCGCAGCTCTGGAAACACCATATATTTT.

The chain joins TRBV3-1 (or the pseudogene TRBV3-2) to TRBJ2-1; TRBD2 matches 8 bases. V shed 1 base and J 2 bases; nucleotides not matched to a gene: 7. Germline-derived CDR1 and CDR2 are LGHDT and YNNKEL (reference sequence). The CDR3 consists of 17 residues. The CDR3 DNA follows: TGTGCCAGCAGCCAAGCTATAGCGGGGTATACCTACAATGAGCAGTTCTTC. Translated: CASSQAIAGYTYNEQFF.

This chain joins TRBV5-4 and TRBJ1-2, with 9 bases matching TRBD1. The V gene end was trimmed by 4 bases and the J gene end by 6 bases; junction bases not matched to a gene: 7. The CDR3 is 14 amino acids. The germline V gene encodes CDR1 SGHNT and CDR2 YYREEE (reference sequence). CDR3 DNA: TGTGCCAGCAGCCCAGGACAGGGGAGAGATGGCTACACCTTC. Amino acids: CASSPGQGRDGYTF.

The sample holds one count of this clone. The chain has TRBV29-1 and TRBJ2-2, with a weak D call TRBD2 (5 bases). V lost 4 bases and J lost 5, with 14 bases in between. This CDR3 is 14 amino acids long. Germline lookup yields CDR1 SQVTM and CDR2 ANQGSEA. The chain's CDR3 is CSVVRGERTGELFF. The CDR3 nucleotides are TGCAGCGTTGTGAGAGGCGAGCGGACCGGGGAGCTGTTTTTT.

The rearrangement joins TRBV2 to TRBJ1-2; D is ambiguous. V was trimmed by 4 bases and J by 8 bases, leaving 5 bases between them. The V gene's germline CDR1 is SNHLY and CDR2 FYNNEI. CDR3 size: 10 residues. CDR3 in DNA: TGTGCCAGCAGTGTACGGGGCTACACCTTC. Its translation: CASSVRGYTF.

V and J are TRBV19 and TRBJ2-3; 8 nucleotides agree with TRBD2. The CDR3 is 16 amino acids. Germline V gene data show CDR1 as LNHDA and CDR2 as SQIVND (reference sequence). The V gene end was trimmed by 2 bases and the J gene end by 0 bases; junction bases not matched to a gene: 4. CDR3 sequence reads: CASSIISGVSTDTQYF. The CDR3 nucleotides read TGTGCCAGTAGTATAATTAGCGGGGTGAGCACAGATACGCAGTATTTT.

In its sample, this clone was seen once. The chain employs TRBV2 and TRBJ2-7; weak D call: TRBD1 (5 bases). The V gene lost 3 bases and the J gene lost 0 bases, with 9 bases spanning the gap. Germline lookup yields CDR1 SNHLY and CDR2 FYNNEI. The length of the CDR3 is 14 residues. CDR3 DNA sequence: TGTGCCAGCAGTGACAGGGCAGGCTCCTACGAGCAGTACTTC. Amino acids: CASSDRAGSYEQYF.

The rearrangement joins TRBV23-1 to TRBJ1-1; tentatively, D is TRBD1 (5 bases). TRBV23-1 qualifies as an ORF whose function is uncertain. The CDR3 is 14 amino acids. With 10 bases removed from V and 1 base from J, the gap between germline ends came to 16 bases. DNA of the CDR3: TGCGCCAATCCAAGTCGGGGGGGGAACACTGAAGCTTTCTTT. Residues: CANPSRGGNTEAFF.

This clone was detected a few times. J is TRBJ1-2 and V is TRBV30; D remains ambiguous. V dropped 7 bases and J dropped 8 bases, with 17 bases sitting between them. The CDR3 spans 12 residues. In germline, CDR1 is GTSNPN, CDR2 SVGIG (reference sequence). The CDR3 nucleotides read TGTGCCTTGCACACGGGGTGGAGGGGCTACACCTTC. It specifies CALHTGWRGYTF.

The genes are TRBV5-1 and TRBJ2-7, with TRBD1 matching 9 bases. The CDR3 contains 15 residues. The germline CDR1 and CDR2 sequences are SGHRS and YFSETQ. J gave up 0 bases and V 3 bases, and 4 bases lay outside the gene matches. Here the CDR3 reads CASSSRTGASYEQYF. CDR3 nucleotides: TGCGCCAGCAGCTCAAGGACAGGGGCCTCCTACGAGCAGTACTTC.

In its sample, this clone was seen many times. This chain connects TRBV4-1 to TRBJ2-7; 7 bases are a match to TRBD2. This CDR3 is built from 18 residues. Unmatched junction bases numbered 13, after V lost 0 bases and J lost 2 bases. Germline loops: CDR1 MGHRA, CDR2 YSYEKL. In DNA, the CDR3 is TGCGCCAGCAGCCAAGAGGCGGGGAGGGCTAGCGGTGCCTACGAGCAGTACTTC. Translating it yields CASSQEAGRASGAYEQYF.

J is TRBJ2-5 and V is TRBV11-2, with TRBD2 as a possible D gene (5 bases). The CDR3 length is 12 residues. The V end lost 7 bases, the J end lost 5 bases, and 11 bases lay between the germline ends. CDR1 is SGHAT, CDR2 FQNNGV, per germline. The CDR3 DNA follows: TGTGCCAGCAAGGCAGGCGGGGAGACCCAGTACTTC. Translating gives CASKAGGETQYF.